This is a list of T cell receptor beta chains from one sample in a study of Ad26.COV2.S vaccination and SARS-CoV-2 variants. The assay was immunoSEQ multiplex PCR, and TCRdb's table has in-frame clones only and misses some. The sample consists of approximately 400,000 clones, about 80% of them appearing once. The input for sequencing was peripheral blood, taken in a trial of Ad26.COV2.S vaccine versus placebo. The receptors come from a person between 18 and 60 years old who received the Ad26.COV2.S COVID-19 vaccine or a placebo. The CDR3 runs from the conserved cysteine through the conserved F or W. Fields, in order: V gene, D gene, J gene, clone size, CDR3 DNA, CDR3 protein. A D gene is named only where the DNA matches it firmly. Some rows mark clone size as missing; the rest say once, few, many or name a class of expanded clone.

TRBV7-9,NA,TRBJ1-2,NA,TGTGCCAGCAGCATCACCCAGGGCCACTACACCTTC,CASSITQGHYTF
TRBV11-2,TRBD1,TRBJ1-3,NA,TGTGCCAGCAGCCTTTTGGACAGGGCCGGTGGAAACACCATATATTTT,CASSLLDRAGGNTIYF
TRBV7-9,TRBD2,TRBJ2-1,once,TGTGCCAGCAGCTTAGATGCCCGGACTAGTAATGAGCAGTTCTTC,CASSLDARTSNEQFF
TRBV5-5,NA,TRBJ2-3,once,TGTGCCAGCAGCTTGGTAGCAACATCAACCCGGAATACGCAGTATTTT,CASSLVATSTRNTQYF
TRBV6-5,NA,TRBJ2-7,once,TGTGCCATAACACTGAGCGAGAGCGAAAGAGAGCAGTACTTC,CAITLSESEREQYF
TRBV19,NA,TRBJ1-1,NA,TGTGCCAGTAGCCCCAGGGGTTCGGGGGAAGCTTTCTTT,CASSPRGSGEAFF
TRBV5-1,NA,TRBJ1-2,NA,TGCGCCAGCAGAAACAGATATTATGGCTACACCTTC,CASRNRYYGYTF
TRBV13,NA,TRBJ2-7,NA,NA,CASSRSLRARVHEQYF
TRBV7-3,TRBD2,TRBJ2-1,NA,TGTGCCAGCAGCTTAAAGGCGGGAGGGGGTATAAATGAGCAGTTCTTC,CASSLKAGGGINEQFF
TRBV9,TRBD2,TRBJ2-3,NA,TGTGCCAGCACCCTGGGACTAGCGGGTGGGGATACGCAGTATTTT,CASTLGLAGGDTQYF
TRBV20-1,NA,TRBJ2-1,NA,TGCAGTGCTAGTGGGCGGATTTACAATGAGCAGTTCTTC,CSASGRIYNEQFF
TRBV12-5,NA,TRBJ1-1,NA,TGTGCTAGTGGTTTTGACGGGTACACTGAAGCTTTCTTT,CASGFDGYTEAFF
TRBV4-2,NA,TRBJ1-2,NA,TGTGCCAGCAGCCAAGGGGCGGGGATCGACTATGGCTACACCTTC,CASSQGAGIDYGYTF
TRBV19,NA,TRBJ1-5,NA,TGTGCCAGTAGTATCATGGCAGGCGGGCAGCCCCAGCATTTT,CASSIMAGGQPQHF
TRBV6-2/TRBV6-3,NA,TRBJ2-2,NA,TGTGCCAGCAGTTCCCGTAAAGTCACAAACACCGGGGAGCTGTTTTTT,CASSSRKVTNTGELFF
TRBV2,NA,TRBJ1-1,NA,TGTGCCAGCAGTTTGAACACTGAAGCTTTCTTT,CASSLNTEAFF
TRBV28,NA,TRBJ2-1,NA,TGTGCCAGCAGTTTCCGTGGACTTGCCTACAATGAGCAGTTCTTC,CASSFRGLAYNEQFF
TRBV3-1/TRBV3-2,NA,TRBJ1-4,NA,TGTGCCAGCAGCCAACGCAGGGTGGGGGAAAAACTGTTTTTT,CASSQRRVGEKLFF
TRBV6-5,NA,TRBJ2-1,NA,TGTGCCAGTACCAGCCCTCTAGCAAGCTACAATGAGCAGTTCTTC,CASTSPLASYNEQFF
TRBV19,NA,TRBJ2-2,once,TGTGCCAGTAGCCAGGGGCCCGGGGAGCTGTTTTTT,CASSQGPGELFF
TRBV9,TRBD1,TRBJ1-2,NA,TGTGCCAGCAGCAAACGGACAGGGGGAGGTGGCTACACCTTC,CASSKRTGGGGYTF
TRBV2,NA,TRBJ2-5,once,TGTGCCAGCAGTGATAGTGGGATCCAAGAGACCCAGTACTTC,CASSDSGIQETQYF
TRBV7-2,NA,TRBJ1-2,NA,TGTGCCAGCAGCCCTCGTCCGGACCTTCGGGGCTACACCTTC,CASSPRPDLRGYTF
TRBV27,NA,TRBJ1-6,NA,TGTGCCAGCAGACCCTCCAGGAGCCATAATTCACCCCTCCACTTT,CASRPSRSHNSPLHF
TRBV5-1,NA,TRBJ1-1,NA,TGCGCCAGCAGCCTGGGGTGGGGGGACACTGAAGCTTTCTTT,CASSLGWGDTEAFF
TRBV29-1,NA,TRBJ1-2,once,TGCAGCGTTAGGGGACAAGATGGCTACACCTTC,CSVRGQDGYTF
TRBV28,TRBD1,TRBJ2-7,NA,TGTGCCAGCAGTATTACGGGACAGGGCTACGAGCAGTACTTC,CASSITGQGYEQYF
TRBV19,NA,TRBJ1-5,NA,TGTGCCAGTAGTATATCACAGGGCGGGAAGCCCCAGCATTTT,CASSISQGGKPQHF
TRBV5-6,NA,TRBJ2-2,NA,TGTGCCAGCATCGTTTTTGGAGGGGGCCGAACCGGGGAGCTGTTTTTT,CASIVFGGGRTGELFF
TRBV11-2,TRBD2,TRBJ2-2,NA,TGTGCCAGCAGCCACGAAGCGGGGGGGCGCACCGGGGAGCTGTTTTTT,CASSHEAGGRTGELFF
TRBV7-9,TRBD1,TRBJ2-3,NA,TGTGCCAGCAGCTTATCATCCGGGACAGGCACAGATACGCAGTATTTT,CASSLSSGTGTDTQYF
TRBV7-9,NA,TRBJ1-2,NA,TGTGCCAGCAGCGACCATGAGGGACCTGGAGGCTACACCTTC,CASSDHEGPGGYTF
TRBV4-1,NA,TRBJ1-4,once,TGCGCCAGCAGCCAGGTTGTTCAGGTGGAGGTTAAAGAAAAACTGTTTTTT,CASSQVVQVEVKEKLFF
TRBV11-3,NA,TRBJ2-7,NA,TGTGCCAGCCAACGATTGGACTCCCTGGGCTACGAGCAGTACTTC,CASQRLDSLGYEQYF
TRBV4-1,NA,TRBJ1-2,NA,TGCGCCAGCAGCTCAAGGCAGGGACGGGGAAACTATGGCTACACCTTC,CASSSRQGRGNYGYTF
TRBV7-8,NA,TRBJ1-5,NA,TGTGCCAGCAGCTTAGACAGGGCCCTTCAGCCCCAGCATTTT,CASSLDRALQPQHF
TRBV3-1/TRBV3-2,NA,TRBJ1-3,NA,TGTGCCAGTAGGGGATACTCTGGAAACACCATATATTTT,CASRGYSGNTIYF
TRBV7-3,TRBD2,TRBJ2-1,NA,TGTGCCAGCAGCGAGGGACTAGCTGGGAATGAGCAGTTCTTC,CASSEGLAGNEQFF
TRBV7-2,TRBD2,TRBJ2-5,NA,TGTGCCAGCAGCTTAAGCGGGGTCCAAGAGACCCAGTACTTC,CASSLSGVQETQYF